These 26 T cell receptor beta chains share one sample of origin, sequenced in a study of blood T cell repertoires in COVID-19. Sequencing was performed with immunoSEQ multiplex PCR; in TCRdb, only in-frame clones are kept and a portion is missing. The sample lists 60,000 or so clones, 90% occurring once. Sequencing used peripheral blood. These receptors were collected from a man aged 55 to 69 with active COVID-19.

The J gene is TRBJ2-3, the V gene TRBV6-6; D remains unclear. V was pared by 7 bases and J by 3 bases, with 5 bases between. The CDR3 is made up of 11 amino acids. Germline V lookup: CDR1 MNHNY, CDR2 SVGAGI (reference sequence). CDR3 region: CASTLTDTQYF. The DNA for the CDR3 is TGTGCCAGCACCCTAACAGATACGCAGTATTTT.

This chain uses TRBV20-1 with TRBJ1-4; D call uncertain. Trimming removed 2 bases from V and 9 bases from J, with 7 bases in between. CDR1 is DFQATT, CDR2 SNEGSKA, per germline (reference sequence). This CDR3 contains 11 residues. The CDR3 DNA reads as TGCAGTGCTAGACAGGCTCAAAAACTGTTTTTT. Residues: CSARQAQKLFF.

This chain connects TRBV7-9 to TRBJ2-2, with D tentatively TRBD2 (5 bases). The V and J ends lost 5 bases and 4 bases respectively, with 23 bases between them. Germline CDR1 and CDR2: SEHNR and FQNEAQ (reference sequence). This CDR3 has 18 residues. CDR3 loop: CASSQPAGGFSATGELFF. CDR3 coding DNA: TGTGCCAGCAGCCAGCCCGCGGGCGGGTTTTCTGCCACCGGGGAGCTGTTTTTT.

This clone was seen more than once but under ten times. The chain carries TRBV21-1 and TRBJ2-5; TRBD2, the D gene given by the table, was not confirmed from the DNA. TRBV21-1 is termed a pseudogene. The CDR3 covers 16 residues. The CDR3 loop reads CASKRASGRARETQYF. CDR3 nucleotide sequence: TGTGCCAGCAAGAGGGCTAGCGGGAGGGCTAGGGAGACCCAGTACTTC.

The CDR3 DNA follows: TGTGCCAGCAGCGTAGGACAGGGAGATCAGCCCCAGCATTTT. This sequence encodes CASSVGQGDQPQHF. The rearrangement joins TRBV9 to TRBJ1-5; 7 bases align to TRBD1. V lost 0 bases and J lost 5; bases outside the gene matches: 2. CDR1 is SGDLS and CDR2 is YYNGEE in the germline V gene. The CDR3 has 14 residues.

The gene calls are TRBV10-1 and TRBJ1-4; D remains ambiguous. Trimming left V 8 bases short and J 5 bases short, with 12 bases between. This CDR3 is 13 amino acids long. Germline V CDR1 and CDR2: WNHNN, SYGVQD (reference sequence). In nucleotides, the CDR3 is TGCGCCAGCCCCCTGGGCCGGAATGAAAAACTGTTTTTT. This codes for CASPLGRNEKLFF.

The chain has TRBV28 and TRBJ1-2, with unresolved D. Germline V gene data show CDR1 as MDHEN and CDR2 as SYDVKM. The ends were cut back, 3 bases at V and 1 base at J, with 12 bases in the middle. This CDR3 has 15 amino acids. CDR3 sequence reads: CASSFPGRGNYGYTF. Written as DNA, the CDR3 is TGTGCCAGCAGTTTCCCCGGGCGGGGTAACTATGGCTACACCTTC.

The chain uses TRBV28 and TRBJ2-1, with D perhaps TRBD1 (6 bases). The V end lost 10 bases, the J end lost 6 bases, and 16 bases lay between the germline ends. Germline V gives CDR1 MDHEN, CDR2 SYDVKM. The CDR3 is 13 amino acids. The CDR3 nucleotides are TGTGCCATCAAACAGGGAAACCCCAATGAGCAGTTCTTC. This codes for CAIKQGNPNEQFF.

CDR3 protein: CASSYGTSGTDTQYF. DNA of the CDR3: TGTGCCAGCAGCTACGGGACTAGCGGCACAGATACGCAGTATTTT. V and J are TRBV11-1 and TRBJ2-3, with 10 bases aligning to TRBD2. Germline CDR1 and CDR2: SGHAT and FQDESV (reference sequence). V lost 4 bases and J lost 1; bases outside the gene matches: 2. The CDR3 is 15 residues long.

This chain links TRBV5-1 with TRBJ2-7; possible D gene TRBD1, 5 bases. Trimming removed 0 bases from V and 4 bases from J, with 11 bases in between. The CDR3 is 14 amino acids. The germline V gene has CDR1 SGHRS and CDR2 YFSETQ. CDR3: CASSLDRSVYEQYF. CDR3 nucleotide sequence: TGCGCCAGCAGCTTGGACAGGTCCGTATACGAGCAGTACTTC. Variable domain in full (rest from reference TRBV5-1 and TRBJ2-7): KAGVTQTPRYLIKTRGQQVTLSCSPISGHRSVSWYQQTPGQGLQFLFEYFSETQRNKGNFPGRFSGRQFSNSRSEMNVSTLELGDSALYLCASSLDRSVYEQYFGPGTRLTVT.

The chain combines TRBV7-3 with TRBJ2-2, with 12 bases that match TRBD2. Per germline, CDR1 SGHTA and CDR2 FQGTGA. J gave up 4 bases and V 5 bases, and 5 bases lay outside the gene matches. The CDR3 sequence is 16 residues long. CDR3 region: CASSLAGGLGTGELFF. CDR3 DNA sequence: TGTGCCAGCAGCCTAGCGGGAGGGTTGGGCACCGGGGAGCTGTTTTTT.

The chain carries TRBV19 and TRBJ2-3; 12 nucleotides align to TRBD2. The V and J ends lost 7 bases and 4 bases, in that order; junction bases with no gene match: 3. The CDR3 length is 14 residues. Germline lookup yields CDR1 LNHDA and CDR2 SQIVND (reference sequence). CDR3 DNA sequence: TGTGCCAGTATGGCTAGCGGGAGGGCAGATACGCAGTATTTT. Protein sequence: CASMASGRADTQYF.

J is TRBJ2-2 and V is TRBV6-2 or TRBV6-3; D is undetermined. CDR1 is MNHEY, CDR2 SVGEGT, per germline. Trimming cost V 2 bases and J 4 bases, with 11 bases left between them. This CDR3 region has 15 residues. CDR3 sequence: CASSYTRGFTGELFF. The CDR3 DNA reads TGTGCCAGCAGTTACACCCGCGGATTCACCGGGGAGCTGTTTTTT.

This clone was seen just once. The chain uses TRBV7-6 and TRBJ1-3; TRBD1 aligns across 8 bases. CDR3 length: 16 residues. V shed 3 bases and J 3 bases; nucleotides not matched to a gene: 7. Germline CDR1 and CDR2: SGHVS and FNYEAQ. CDR3 nucleotide sequence: TGTGCCAGCAGCTTCGCAAACAGGGGGAGTGGAAACACCATATATTTT. As protein: CASSFANRGSGNTIYF.

The chain recombines TRBV29-1 with TRBJ2-2; no definite D call. The CDR3 is made up of 14 amino acids. Trimming pared 3 bases from V and 0 bases from J, leaving 8 bases between. Germline CDR1 and CDR2: SQVTM and ANQGSEA. CDR3 coding DNA: TGCAGCGTTGAGGGCAGAGCGAACACCGGGGAGCTGTTTTTT. Its protein is CSVEGRANTGELFF.

This clone was seen a handful of times. The rearrangement uses TRBV27 and TRBJ2-7; TRBD1 agrees at 9 bases. The germline CDR1 and CDR2 sequences are MNHEY and SMNVEV (reference sequence). V dropped 8 bases and J dropped 7; count of bases not matched to a gene: 12. This CDR3 spans 14 amino acids. The CDR3 loop reads CASSYGTGQKEQYF. The CDR3 DNA is TGTGCCAGCTCGTATGGGACAGGGCAAAAGGAGCAGTACTTC.

The genes are TRBV5-5 and TRBJ1-2; D is unclear. V lost 1 base to trimming and J lost 8 bases, with 12 bases between them. This CDR3 region has 13 residues. Germline V gives CDR1 SGHKS, CDR2 YYEKEE (reference sequence). This CDR3 reads CASSLNPGWGYTF. The CDR3 DNA reads TGTGCCAGCAGCTTGAATCCAGGTTGGGGCTACACCTTC. The complete variable domain, with remaining parts taken from reference TRBV5-5 and TRBJ1-2, reads DAGVTQSPTHLIKTRGQQVTLRCSPISGHKSVSWYQQVLGQGPQFIFQYYEKEERGRGNFPDRFSARQFPNYSSELNVNALLLGDSALYLCASSLNPGWGYTFGSGTRLTVV.

The V call is TRBV21-1, the J call TRBJ1-5. TRBV21-1 is deemed a pseudogene. This CDR3 spans 18 amino acids. The CDR3 here is CASSKAGLFSWSNQPQHF. CDR3 DNA: TGTGCCAGCAGCAAAGCGGGACTTTTTAGTTGGAGCAATCAGCCCCAGCATTTT.

The V gene is TRBV21-1, the J gene TRBJ2-3; the table assigns TRBD2, which was not confirmed against the DNA. TRBV21-1 is marked as a pseudogene. The CDR3 is 17 amino acids. In DNA form, the CDR3 reads TGTGCCAGCAGCAAAGCCTCGGCGACTAGCGGGCCAGATACGCAGTATTTT. Protein sequence: CASSKASATSGPDTQYF.

This chain connects TRBV3-1 (or the pseudogene TRBV3-2) to TRBJ2-7; 7 nucleotides align to TRBD1. The length of the CDR3 is 17 residues. Germline CDR1 and CDR2: LGHDT and YNNKEL (reference sequence). Germline trimming cut 2 bases from V and 1 base from J; bases unmatched to any gene: 11. The CDR3 region is CASSQMGGTGASYEQYF. Here the CDR3 DNA reads TGTGCCAGCAGCCAAATGGGCGGCACAGGGGCATCCTACGAGCAGTACTTC.

The chain employs TRBV9 and TRBJ1-2; D perhaps matches TRBD1 (6 bases). Germline lookup yields CDR1 SGDLS and CDR2 YYNGEE. V lost 0 bases, J lost 0 bases, and 18 bases lay in between. There are 18 residues in the CDR3. As DNA, the CDR3 is TGTGCCAGCAGCGTAGAGCCGACAGGATTAAGCGCTAACTATGGCTACACCTTC. Its translation: CASSVEPTGLSANYGYTF.

The rearrangement links TRBV29-1 to TRBJ2-3, with 10 bases aligning to TRBD2. V lost 6 bases and J lost 5; bases outside the gene matches: 8. The CDR3 totals 14 residues. Per the germline V gene, CDR1 is SQVTM and CDR2 is ANQGSEA. The CDR3 nucleotides read TGCAGCGTAAGAGCGGGGGGGCCGCGAGATACGCAGTATTTT. It translates to CSVRAGGPRDTQYF.

This chain joins TRBV10-1 and TRBJ2-3; a weak D match, TRBD2 (7 bases). Germline V CDR1 and CDR2: WNHNN, SYGVQD (reference sequence). There are 17 residues in the CDR3. V dropped 2 bases and J dropped 6 bases, with 21 bases sitting between them. Here the CDR3 reads CASSELPLRGAGDTQYF. CDR3 bases: TGCGCCAGCAGTGAGCTCCCCCTCCGGGGGGCCGGGGATACGCAGTATTTT.

The rearrangement uses TRBV6-7 and TRBJ2-1; TRBD2 agrees at 7 bases. TRBV6-7 is an ORF; its function is uncertain. J was trimmed by 5 bases and V by 6 bases; bases with no gene match: 16. The CDR3 is 17 amino acids. The CDR3 bases are TGTGCCAGCAGCCCGGGAGGCGGGACCCCAATACACAATGAGCAGTTCTTC. Protein sequence: CASSPGGGTPIHNEQFF.

This clone was seen a single time. The chain joins TRBV5-1 to TRBJ2-2; 7 nucleotides align to TRBD1. V was clipped by 4 bases and J by 6 bases; unmatched bases: 9. CDR1 is SGHRS and CDR2 is YFSETQ in the germline V gene. CDR3 size: 15 residues. The CDR3 reads CASSAWDSTAGELFF. CDR3 sequence (DNA): TGCGCCAGCAGCGCATGGGACAGCACTGCCGGGGAGCTGTTTTTT. Filled out from reference TRBV5-1 and TRBJ2-2, the complete variable domain reads KAGVTQTPRYLIKTRGQQVTLSCSPISGHRSVSWYQQTPGQGLQFLFEYFSETQRNKGNFPGRFSGRQFSNSRSEMNVSTLELGDSALYLCASSAWDSTAGELFFGEGSRLTVL.

CDR3: CASSQVDWSNEQFF. The DNA for the CDR3 is TGTGCCAGCAGCCAAGTGGACTGGAGCAATGAGCAGTTCTTC. The chain links TRBV3-1 (or the pseudogene TRBV3-2) to TRBJ2-1, with a tentative D call TRBD2 (5 bases). Between the trimmed V and J ends, which lost 1 base and 6 bases, there was a span of 10 bases. The CDR3 is 14 amino acids. Germline V CDR1 and CDR2: LGHDT, YNNKEL (reference sequence).